The 17 T cell receptor beta chains reported below all come from one sample, sequenced in a study of Tregs in tolerant kidney transplant recipients. The protocol was immunoSEQ multiplex PCR, while the TCRdb copy is restricted to in-frame clones and leaves out a portion. The table includes about 64,000 clones, around 87% detected once. The nonmyeloablative bone marrow transplants came from related graft donors, with transient mixed chimerism. The source was CD4+ T cells from blood (PBMCs), collected 6 months after the transplant. All receptors come from a human patient who received a combined kidney and bone marrow transplant. Some T cells may possibly be graft donor cells.

V usage is TRBV4-1 and J usage is TRBJ2-1; 13 positions agree with TRBD2. From germline, CDR1 is MGHRA and CDR2 YSYEKL. V trimming: 9 bases; J trimming: 6 bases; junction bases outside the gene matches: 5. CDR3 length equals 14 residues. CDR3 loop: CASRTSGRGNEQFF. The CDR3 DNA reads TGCGCCAGTAGGACTAGCGGGAGAGGCAATGAGCAGTTCTTC.

This clone was counted once. The V gene is TRBV6-6, the J gene TRBJ1-2; 7 positions agree with TRBD1. Germline trimming cut 10 bases from V and 5 bases from J; bases unmatched to any gene: 10. The V gene's germline CDR1 is MNHNY and CDR2 SVGAGI (reference sequence). The CDR3 is 13 residues long. The CDR3 sequence: CATEKGAYYGYTF. In nucleotides, the CDR3 is TGTGCCACCGAGAAGGGGGCTTATTATGGCTACACCTTC.

The rearrangement joins TRBV2 to TRBJ2-3, with 15 positions matching TRBD2. The germline CDR1 and CDR2 sequences are SNHLY and FYNNEI. This CDR3 comprises 20 residues. V dropped 6 bases and J dropped 1; count of bases not matched to a gene: 14. The CDR3 DNA reads as TGTGCCAGCAGCCGGGGGCTACCGGGACTAGCGGGAGGTGGCACAGATACGCAGTATTTT. Its translation: CASSRGLPGLAGGGTDTQYF.

In its sample, this clone was seen once. The CDR3 DNA follows: TGTGCCAGTAGTAGGAGGGGTAAGCGGCAGTACTTC. It is translated as CASSRRGKRQYF. The V gene is TRBV19, the J gene TRBJ2-5, with D possibly being TRBD2 (6 bases). The CDR3 is made up of 12 amino acids. V dropped 4 bases and J dropped 11 bases, with 14 bases sitting between them. Germline CDR1 LNHDA, CDR2 SQIVND (reference sequence).

The chain combines TRBV7-6 with TRBJ2-3, with 10 bases fitting TRBD1. Germline CDR1 reads SGHVS; CDR2 reads FNYEAQ. This CDR3 is 16 amino acids long. V shed 3 bases and J 1 base; nucleotides not matched to a gene: 4. The DNA of the CDR3 is TGTGCCAGCAGCTTTTTCGGGACAGGGGGCACAGATACGCAGTATTTT. It is translated as CASSFFGTGGTDTQYF.

This chain uses TRBV7-9 with TRBJ2-5; 8 nucleotides line up with TRBD1. Germline V lookup: CDR1 SEHNR, CDR2 FQNEAQ (reference sequence). The CDR3 totals 14 residues. The V segment lost 3 bases and the J segment 5 bases; nucleotides outside the gene matches: 5. The CDR3 loop reads CASSFNGQGETQYF. The CDR3 DNA follows: TGTGCCAGCAGCTTCAATGGACAGGGTGAGACCCAGTACTTC.

This clone showed up just once. The rearrangement joins TRBV7-3 to TRBJ2-1; D is ambiguous. The CDR3 loop spans 16 amino acids. V lost 1 base to trimming and J lost 0 bases, with 10 bases between them. The germline V gene encodes CDR1 SGHTA and CDR2 FQGTGA. The CDR3 region has the DNA TGTGCCAGCAGCTTAAAGTTCGAGAGCTCCTACAATGAGCAGTTCTTC. Translated: CASSLKFESSYNEQFF.

V usage is TRBV7-6 and J usage is TRBJ2-7; D possibly corresponds to TRBD2 (5 bases). V was trimmed by 1 base and J by 5 bases, leaving 12 bases between them. CDR3 length: 14 residues. Germline CDR1 SGHVS, CDR2 FNYEAQ. The CDR3 loop reads CASSLVLGVDEQYF. DNA of the CDR3: TGTGCCAGCAGCTTAGTTCTGGGAGTAGACGAGCAGTACTTC.

CDR3 bases: TGTGCCAGCAGCCCCCGGGACAGAAGTACCTACGAGCAGTACTTC. Translated: CASSPRDRSTYEQYF. The chain links TRBV4-2 to TRBJ2-7, with 7 bases identical to TRBD1. V was pared by 4 bases and J by 2 bases, with 8 bases of the junction left unmatched. Germline values: CDR1 LGHNA, CDR2 YNFKEQ. The CDR3 is made up of 15 amino acids.

The rearrangement links TRBV4-2 to TRBJ2-1; 13 bases are a match to TRBD2. The length of the CDR3 is 17 residues. Germline CDR1 reads LGHNA; CDR2 reads YNFKEQ. The ends lost 4 bases at V and 3 bases at J; junction bases unmatched: 6. This CDR3 reads CASSPRGTSGIYNEQFF. CDR3 sequence (DNA): TGTGCCAGCAGCCCTAGGGGGACTAGCGGGATCTACAATGAGCAGTTCTTC.

The chain has TRBV2 and TRBJ2-7; TRBD2 is a possible D gene (6 bases). The CDR3 runs to 13 residues. Between the trimmed V and J ends, which lost 4 bases and 4 bases, there was a span of 11 bases. Germline-derived CDR1 and CDR2 are SNHLY and FYNNEI. CDR3 bases: TGTGCCAGCAGTGCTGCGGGACCGTACGAGCAGTACTTC. It codes for CASSAAGPYEQYF.

The chain has TRBV18 and TRBJ1-6, with a tentative D call TRBD1 (5 bases). Germline V gene lookup returns CDR1 KGHSH and CDR2 LQKENI. This CDR3 spans 15 amino acids. Trimming pared 3 bases from V and 6 bases from J, leaving 12 bases between. The CDR3 coding sequence is TGTGCCAGCTCACCGCTATTTGACAGTAATTCACCCCTCCACTTT. This encodes CASSPLFDSNSPLHF.

In nucleotides, the CDR3 is TGTGCCAGCAGCCAGGGACGAAGGGGGTACAATGAGCAGTTCTTC. Protein sequence: CASSQGRRGYNEQFF. The chain links TRBV5-8 to TRBJ2-1; TRBD1 might be the D (6 bases). The CDR3 has 15 amino acids. The V and J ends lost 4 bases and 4 bases respectively, with 15 bases between them. CDR1 and CDR2 (germline): SGHTS, YDEGEE. The variable domain in full, completed from reference TRBV5-8 and TRBJ2-1, reads EAGVTQSPTHLIKTRGQQATLRCSPISGHTSVYWYQQALGLGLQFLLWYDEGEERNRGNFPPRFSGRQFPNYSSELNVNALELEDSALYLCASSQGRRGYNEQFFGPGTRLTVL.

The chain couples TRBV7-9 to TRBJ1-2, with D possibly TRBD1 on 6 matching bases. This CDR3 is built from 14 residues. Germline V gives CDR1 SEHNR, CDR2 FQNEAQ (reference sequence). V shed 5 bases and J shed 5 bases, with 15 bases lying between them. CDR3: CASSQSRGLYGYTF. The DNA for the CDR3 is TGTGCCAGCAGCCAGTCCAGGGGCTTGTATGGCTACACCTTC.

The rearrangement uses TRBV6-6 and TRBJ1-2, with D possibly TRBD1 on 6 matching bases. Trimming shortened V by 5 bases and J by 8 bases, and 15 bases separated the two germline ends. The CDR3 runs to 13 residues. Germline V gene sequence: CDR1 MNHNY, CDR2 SVGAGI (reference sequence). The CDR3 here is CASSPMTGGGYTF. Written as DNA, the CDR3 is TGTGCCAGCAGTCCGATGACAGGAGGCGGCTACACCTTC.

The rearrangement links TRBV11-3 to TRBJ1-2, with 10 bases lining up with TRBD1. The V and J ends lost 5 bases and 5 bases, in that order; junction bases with no gene match: 8. CDR1 is SGHNT and CDR2 is YENEEA in the germline V gene. The CDR3 is made up of 15 amino acids. CDR3 coding DNA: TGTGCCAGCAGCCCAAGGGACAGGGGTGATTATGGCTACACCTTC. Translating gives CASSPRDRGDYGYTF.

The chain combines TRBV7-2 with TRBJ2-5; 7 nucleotides agree with TRBD2. Germline CDR1 SGHTA, CDR2 FQGNSA. The CDR3 loop spans 16 amino acids. V lost 4 bases, J lost 5 bases, and 13 bases stayed unmatched. CDR3 protein: CASSSLLGGAWETQYF. In DNA form, the CDR3 reads TGTGCCAGCAGCTCCCTATTGGGAGGGGCTTGGGAGACCCAGTACTTC.